This entry lists 21 T cell receptor beta chains sequenced from one sample in a study of blood T cell repertoires in COVID-19. Here immunoSEQ multiplex PCR was the method, and the copy in TCRdb shows in-frame clones only, minus some. Of about 42,000 clones listed, around 87% are singletons. The specimen was peripheral blood. These receptors all stem from a man aged 45-65 years with active COVID-19.

V and J are TRBV6-5 and TRBJ2-1, with 12 bases fitting TRBD2. From germline, CDR1 is MNHEY and CDR2 SVGAGI. The trim removed 5 bases at V and 4 bases at J, leaving 3 bases unmatched. The CDR3 spans 15 residues. Written as DNA, the CDR3 is TGTGCCAGCAGTCCCGGGACTAGCGGGTACAATGAGCAGTTCTTC. This gives the protein CASSPGTSGYNEQFF.

This rearrangement joins TRBV21-1 to TRBJ2-2; the table's D call TRBD2 went unverified against the DNA. TRBV21-1 represents a pseudogene. The length of the CDR3 is 18 residues. CDR3 protein: CASSHLPEGSVDTGELFF. Here the CDR3 DNA reads TGTGCCAGCAGCCACCTCCCGGAGGGGTCGGTCGACACCGGGGAGCTGTTTTTT.

V is TRBV6-5 and J is TRBJ1-1; D is possibly TRBD1 (5 bases). The CDR3 covers 14 residues. CDR1 is MNHEY and CDR2 is SVGAGI in the germline V gene. V lost 7 bases to trimming and J lost 8 bases, with 20 bases between them. CDR3 in DNA: TGTGCCAGCACCTTCTCGGGGGGTCGTAAAGAAGCTTTCTTT. The encoded protein is CASTFSGGRKEAFF.

The rearrangement uses TRBV5-4 and TRBJ2-2, with D perhaps TRBD1 (5 bases). Trimming took 0 bases from V and 1 from J, leaving 7 bases between them. The CDR3 has 15 amino acids. The germline V gene encodes CDR1 SGHNT and CDR2 YYREEE (reference sequence). The CDR3 DNA follows: TGTGCCAGCAGCTTGGGCAGGGTGAACACCGGGGAGCTGTTTTTT. It yields the protein CASSLGRVNTGELFF.

The V and J genes are TRBV7-8 and TRBJ1-5, with a tentative D call TRBD1 (5 bases). V was pared by 7 bases and J by 5 bases, with 15 bases between. The CDR3 consists of 14 residues. Germline V lookup: CDR1 SGHVS, CDR2 FQNEAQ. The CDR3 DNA reads TGTGCCAGCACTGAAATGATGGGGCATCAGCCCCAGCATTTT. This encodes CASTEMMGHQPQHF.

The chain couples TRBV6-5 to TRBJ2-2; 8 bases align to TRBD1. Germline CDR1 and CDR2: MNHEY and SVGAGI. The trim removed 6 bases at V and 8 bases at J, leaving 11 bases unmatched. There are 15 residues in the CDR3. CDR3 loop: CASSNGQGGSGELFF. CDR3 coding DNA: TGTGCCAGCAGCAACGGACAGGGTGGATCGGGGGAGCTGTTTTTT.

This clone was detected only a few times. The J gene is TRBJ2-1, the V gene TRBV4-2; perhaps TRBD2 as D (5 bases). V gave up 1 base and J gave up 0 bases, with 10 bases separating them. The germline gives CDR1 LGHNA, CDR2 YNFKEQ. This CDR3 is 16 amino acids long. CDR3 residues: CASSQGGSISYNEQFF. Here the CDR3 DNA reads TGTGCCAGCAGCCAAGGTGGGAGTATCTCCTACAATGAGCAGTTCTTC.

This chain links TRBV24-1 with TRBJ2-3; TRBD1 is a possible D gene (5 bases). Looked up from germline, CDR1 is KGHDR and CDR2 is SFDVKD. The V and J ends lost 0 bases and 3 bases respectively, with 24 bases between them. CDR3 length: 20 amino acids. DNA of the CDR3: TGTGCCACCAGTGATTTGCCGGGCCTCAAAGGCCCAGGGTGGACAGATACGCAGTATTTT. As protein: CATSDLPGLKGPGWTDTQYF.

The rearrangement joins TRBV7-8 to TRBJ2-2, with 8 bases aligning to TRBD2. This CDR3 spans 15 amino acids. Germline values: CDR1 SGHVS, CDR2 FQNEAQ. J lost 7 bases, V lost 8 bases, and 12 bases had no gene match. CDR3 loop: CASQDIKRGNGELFF. DNA of the CDR3: TGTGCCAGCCAAGATATCAAGCGGGGGAACGGGGAGCTGTTTTTT.

The sample holds one count of this clone. V gene TRBV11-2 combines with J gene TRBJ2-1; 8 positions agree with TRBD2. Germline values: CDR1 SGHAT, CDR2 FQNNGV. This CDR3 has 14 residues. The V and J ends lost 5 bases and 7 bases, in that order; junction bases with no gene match: 7. CDR3 protein: CASSNRGGGNEQFF. The CDR3 bases are TGTGCCAGCAGCAACCGGGGGGGAGGTAATGAGCAGTTCTTC.

This chain uses TRBV28 with TRBJ2-1; 11 bases are shared with TRBD1. Trimming removed 4 bases from V and 0 bases from J; junction bases left unmatched: 11. Germline values: CDR1 MDHEN, CDR2 SYDVKM. The CDR3 consists of 19 residues. The CDR3 nucleotides read TGTGCCAGCAGTTCCGGACAGGGGGCCTCTTTGTTCTCCTACAATGAGCAGTTCTTC. Encoded protein: CASSSGQGASLFSYNEQFF.

This sequence joins TRBV18 and TRBJ2-1, with 9 positions matching TRBD1. The J segment lost 9 bases and the V segment lost 3 bases, leaving 9 bases of the junction unmatched. Germline V gene data show CDR1 as KGHSH and CDR2 as LQKENI. The CDR3 extends over 15 amino acids. Here the CDR3 reads CASSPVADRGGEQFF. In DNA, the CDR3 is TGTGCCAGCTCACCCGTCGCGGACAGGGGTGGTGAGCAGTTCTTC.

V gene TRBV6-5 combines with J gene TRBJ1-2; 11 nucleotides align to TRBD1. The ends lost 3 bases at V and 3 bases at J; junction bases unmatched: 3. The CDR3 totals 15 residues. Germline lookup yields CDR1 MNHEY and CDR2 SVGAGI. The CDR3 DNA is TGTGCCAGCAGTTATAGGACAGGGGGCTACTATGGCTACACCTTC. Protein product: CASSYRTGGYYGYTF.

The chain uses TRBV30 and TRBJ1-6, with D possibly TRBD1 on 5 matching bases. This CDR3 region has 15 residues. Trimming pared 3 bases from V and 0 bases from J, leaving 9 bases between. The germline gives CDR1 GTSNPN, CDR2 SVGIG (reference sequence). The DNA of the CDR3 is TGTGCCTGGAGGGGGCTAAGCTCCTATAATTCACCCCTCCACTTT. Its translation is CAWRGLSSYNSPLHF.

This sequence joins TRBV18 and TRBJ1-4; 7 bases map to TRBD1. The germline V gene encodes CDR1 KGHSH and CDR2 LQKENI. CDR3 length equals 17 residues. J was trimmed by 5 bases and V by 5 bases; bases with no gene match: 14. CDR3 coding DNA: TGTGCCAGCTCAGTCCCCCGGGGGACAGTTGGCAATGAAAAACTGTTTTTT. Amino acids: CASSVPRGTVGNEKLFF.

The rearrangement links TRBV19 to TRBJ1-6, with D perhaps TRBD1 (6 bases). Germline loops: CDR1 LNHDA, CDR2 SQIVND (reference sequence). The CDR3 has 16 residues. V dropped 5 bases and J dropped 7 bases, with 18 bases sitting between them. The CDR3 region is CASSFALMGTNSPLHF. The CDR3 DNA follows: TGTGCCAGTAGTTTTGCGTTGATGGGGACAAATTCACCCCTCCACTTT.

The rearrangement uses TRBV5-4 and TRBJ2-1; 7 bases align to TRBD2. This CDR3 is 16 amino acids long. Germline CDR1 SGHNT, CDR2 YYREEE (reference sequence). Trimming took 3 bases from V and 3 from J; bases not matched to a gene: 9. The CDR3 reads CASSWTGGGGYNEQFF. The CDR3 nucleotides read TGTGCCAGCAGCTGGACTGGCGGGGGTGGCTACAATGAGCAGTTCTTC.

V is TRBV7-8 and J is TRBJ1-4; D might be TRBD1 (5 bases). The V end lost 1 base, the J end lost 10 bases, and 22 bases lay between the germline ends. Germline V gene lookup returns CDR1 SGHVS and CDR2 FQNEAQ. This CDR3 spans 17 amino acids. CDR3 region: CASSLGSGWGGVGKLFF. CDR3 nucleotide sequence: TGTGCCAGCAGCTTAGGGTCAGGTTGGGGGGGTGTCGGAAAACTGTTTTTT.

The CDR3 DNA reads as TGCGCCAGCAGCTCGGACAGGATTGGGGTTAGTTCACCCCTCCACTTT. Protein sequence: CASSSDRIGVSSPLHF. The chain joins TRBV5-1 to TRBJ1-6; 7 nucleotides agree with TRBD1. Germline assignment: CDR1 SGHRS and CDR2 YFSETQ. V was pared by 3 bases and J by 9 bases, with 12 bases of the junction left unmatched. The CDR3 is 16 residues long.

The chain has TRBV5-5 and TRBJ2-7; 9 nucleotides align to TRBD1. V was pared by 0 bases and J by 6 bases, with 10 bases of the junction left unmatched. The CDR3 totals 16 residues. Germline values: CDR1 SGHKS, CDR2 YYEKEE (reference sequence). CDR3 residues: CASSLAQGARAREQYF. The DNA of the CDR3 is TGTGCCAGCAGCTTGGCACAGGGGGCTAGGGCCCGCGAGCAGTACTTC.

The V gene is TRBV30, the J gene TRBJ2-5, with D maybe TRBD1 (5 bases). Germline V gene lookup returns CDR1 GTSNPN and CDR2 SVGIG (reference sequence). This CDR3 is 14 amino acids long. The germline V and J ends were trimmed by 2 bases and 4 bases, with 14 bases remaining between them. The CDR3, as DNA: TGTGCCTGGAGTCTCGGACACATGGTAGAGACCCAGTACTTC. Translating gives CAWSLGHMVETQYF.